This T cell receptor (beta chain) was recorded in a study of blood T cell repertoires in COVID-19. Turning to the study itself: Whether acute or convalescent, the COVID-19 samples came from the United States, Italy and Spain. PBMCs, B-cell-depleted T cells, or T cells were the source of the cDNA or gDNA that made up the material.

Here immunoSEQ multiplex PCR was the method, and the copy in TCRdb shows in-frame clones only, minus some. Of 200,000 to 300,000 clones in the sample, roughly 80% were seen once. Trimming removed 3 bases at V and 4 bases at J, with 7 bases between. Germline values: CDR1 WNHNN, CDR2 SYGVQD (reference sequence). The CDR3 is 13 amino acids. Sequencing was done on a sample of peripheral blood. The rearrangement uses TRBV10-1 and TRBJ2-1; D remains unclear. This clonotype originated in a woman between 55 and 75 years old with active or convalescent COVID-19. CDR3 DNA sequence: TGCGCCAGCAGTGATTCGTATTACAATGAGCAGTTCTTC. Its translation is CASSDSYYNEQFF.